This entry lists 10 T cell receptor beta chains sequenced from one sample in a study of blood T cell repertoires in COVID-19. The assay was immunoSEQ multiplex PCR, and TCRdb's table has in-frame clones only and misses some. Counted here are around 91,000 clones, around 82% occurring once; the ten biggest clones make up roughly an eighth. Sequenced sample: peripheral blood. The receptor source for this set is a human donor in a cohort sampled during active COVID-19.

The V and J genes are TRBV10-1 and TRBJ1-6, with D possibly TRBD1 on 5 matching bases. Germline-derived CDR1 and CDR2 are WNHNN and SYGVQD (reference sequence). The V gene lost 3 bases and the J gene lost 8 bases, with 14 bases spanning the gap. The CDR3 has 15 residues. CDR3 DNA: TGCGCCAGCAGTGATGTAATGGGGCCCGATTCACCCCTCCACTTT. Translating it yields CASSDVMGPDSPLHF.

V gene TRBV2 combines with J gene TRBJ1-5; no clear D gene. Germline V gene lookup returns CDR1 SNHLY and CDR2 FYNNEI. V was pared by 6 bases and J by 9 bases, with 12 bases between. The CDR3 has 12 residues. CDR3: CASSPDRGPQHF. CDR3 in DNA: TGTGCCAGCAGCCCGGACCGGGGGCCCCAGCATTTT.

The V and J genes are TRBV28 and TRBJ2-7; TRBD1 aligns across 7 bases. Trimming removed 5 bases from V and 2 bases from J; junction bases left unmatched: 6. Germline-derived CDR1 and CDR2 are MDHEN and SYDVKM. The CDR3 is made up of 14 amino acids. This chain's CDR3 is CASSIPGGTYEQYF. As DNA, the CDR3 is TGTGCCAGCAGTATACCAGGGGGTACCTACGAGCAGTACTTC.

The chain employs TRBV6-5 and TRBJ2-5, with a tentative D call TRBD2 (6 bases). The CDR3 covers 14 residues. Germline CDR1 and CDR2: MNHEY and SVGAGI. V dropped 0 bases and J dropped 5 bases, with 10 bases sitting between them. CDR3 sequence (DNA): TGTGCCAGCAGTTACTCGGAGGGGCAGGAGACCCAGTACTTC. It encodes CASSYSEGQETQYF.

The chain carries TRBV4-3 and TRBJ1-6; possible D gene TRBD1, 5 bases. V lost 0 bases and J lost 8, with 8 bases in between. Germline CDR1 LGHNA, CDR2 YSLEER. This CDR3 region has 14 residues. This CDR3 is CASSQEGGYSPLHF. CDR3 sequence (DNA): TGCGCCAGCAGCCAAGAGGGGGGGTATTCACCCCTCCACTTT.

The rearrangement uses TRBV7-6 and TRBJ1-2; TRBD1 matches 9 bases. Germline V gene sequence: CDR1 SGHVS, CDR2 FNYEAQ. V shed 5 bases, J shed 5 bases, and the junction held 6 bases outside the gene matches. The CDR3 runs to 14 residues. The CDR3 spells CASSQGQGRYGYTF. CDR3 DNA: TGTGCCAGCAGCCAGGGACAGGGAAGATATGGCTACACCTTC.

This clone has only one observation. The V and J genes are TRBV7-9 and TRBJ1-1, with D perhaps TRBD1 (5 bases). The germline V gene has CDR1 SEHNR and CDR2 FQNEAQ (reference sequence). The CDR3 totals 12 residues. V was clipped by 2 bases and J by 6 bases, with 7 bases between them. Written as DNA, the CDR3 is TGTGCCAGCAGCTTACCAGGGTCTGAAGCTTTCTTT. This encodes CASSLPGSEAFF.

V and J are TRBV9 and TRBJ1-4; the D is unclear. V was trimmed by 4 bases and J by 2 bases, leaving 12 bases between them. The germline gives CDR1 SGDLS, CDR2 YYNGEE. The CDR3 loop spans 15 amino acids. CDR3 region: CASSSEGTTNEKLFF. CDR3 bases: TGTGCCAGCAGCTCCGAGGGTACGACTAATGAAAAACTGTTTTTT.

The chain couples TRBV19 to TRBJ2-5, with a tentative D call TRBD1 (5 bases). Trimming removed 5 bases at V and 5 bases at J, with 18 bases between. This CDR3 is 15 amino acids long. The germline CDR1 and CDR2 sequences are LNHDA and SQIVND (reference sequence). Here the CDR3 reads CASSPNARVPETQYF. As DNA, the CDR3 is TGTGCCAGTAGTCCTAATGCCAGGGTTCCGGAGACCCAGTACTTC.

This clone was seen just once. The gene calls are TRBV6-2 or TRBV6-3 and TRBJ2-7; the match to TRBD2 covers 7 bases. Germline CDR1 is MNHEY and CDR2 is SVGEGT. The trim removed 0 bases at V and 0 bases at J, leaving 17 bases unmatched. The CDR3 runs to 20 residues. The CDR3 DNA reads TGTGCCAGCAGTTACTCGGGAGCGGGACTCCCCGTACTTCCCTCCTACGAGCAGTACTTC. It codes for CASSYSGAGLPVLPSYEQYF.